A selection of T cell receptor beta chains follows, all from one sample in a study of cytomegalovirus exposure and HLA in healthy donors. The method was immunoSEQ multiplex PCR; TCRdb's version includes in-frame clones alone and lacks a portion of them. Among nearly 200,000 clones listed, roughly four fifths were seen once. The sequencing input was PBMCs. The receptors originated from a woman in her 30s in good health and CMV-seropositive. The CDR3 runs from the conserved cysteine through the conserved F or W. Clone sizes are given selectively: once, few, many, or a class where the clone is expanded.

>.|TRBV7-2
CASSPSARTDTQYF
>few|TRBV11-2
CASILLAGGPDSYNEQFF
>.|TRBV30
CAWSVGQPYEQYF
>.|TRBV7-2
CASSLTSGGETQYF
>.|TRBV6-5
CASSYMTSGVYEQYF
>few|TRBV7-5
CARSLAPAGEADTQYF
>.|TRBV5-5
CASSPDGQGGLDGYTF
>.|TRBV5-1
CASSGQGTGELFF
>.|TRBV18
CASSLGLLSSGNTIYF
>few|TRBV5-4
CASSRDRNTEAFF
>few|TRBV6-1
CASSTLPRGNEQFF
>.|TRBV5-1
CASSGTTIVAGFPYEQYF
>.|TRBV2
CASTWTSEAIQYF
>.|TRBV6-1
CASSVTGTAEQYF
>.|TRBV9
CASTLGLAVPPHTDTQYF
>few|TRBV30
CAWSLGGGEGDTQYF
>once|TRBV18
CASCYYRGPNEQFF
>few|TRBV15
CATSRVHRDGVYEQYF
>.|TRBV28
CASSPRQGAVGNTIYF
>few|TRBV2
CASRAGQGANTEAFF
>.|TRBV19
CASSIGRGTDTQYF
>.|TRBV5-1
CASSLQGFGQPQHF
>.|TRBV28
CASSPPGLRRGTQYF
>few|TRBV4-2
CASSQAVHPNTEAFF
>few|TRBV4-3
CASTPRGSRYEQYF
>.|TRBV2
CASKDRANNEQFF
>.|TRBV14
CASSQDVLGQGREKLFF
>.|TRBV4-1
CASSQGPGQGNTEAFF
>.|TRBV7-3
CASSLASGRTGELFF
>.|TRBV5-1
CASSLDRGTDTQYF
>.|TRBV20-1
CSARPQNEQYF
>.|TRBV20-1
CSARRTEAFF